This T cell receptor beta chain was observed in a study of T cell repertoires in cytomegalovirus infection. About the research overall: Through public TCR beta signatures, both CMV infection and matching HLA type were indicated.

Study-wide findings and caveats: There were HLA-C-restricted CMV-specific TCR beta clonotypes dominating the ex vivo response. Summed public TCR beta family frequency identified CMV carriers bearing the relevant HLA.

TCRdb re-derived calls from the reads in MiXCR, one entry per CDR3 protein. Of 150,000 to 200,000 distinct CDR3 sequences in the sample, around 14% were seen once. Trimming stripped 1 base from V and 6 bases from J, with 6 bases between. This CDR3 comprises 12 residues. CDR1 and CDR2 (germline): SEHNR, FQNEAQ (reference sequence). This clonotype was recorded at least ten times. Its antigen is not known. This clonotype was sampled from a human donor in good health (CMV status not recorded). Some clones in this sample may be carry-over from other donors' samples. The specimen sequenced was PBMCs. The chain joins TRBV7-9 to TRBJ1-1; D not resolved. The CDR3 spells CASSLGQSEAFF. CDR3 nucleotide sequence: TGTGCCAGCAGCTTAGGACAATCTGAAGCTTTCTTT.